These T cell receptor beta chains were read from a single sample in a study of blood T cells in healthy people across ages. One entry per CDR3 protein results from TCRdb running MiXCR on the 5' RACE reads. The sample gives around 1.5 million distinct CDR3 sequences, around 36% of which show up once; 11% is in the top ten. The specimen was blood. These receptors all come from a woman in her 30s in good health. Both conserved end residues are part of each CDR3. Fields, in order: D gene, clone size, V gene, J gene, CDR3 protein, CDR3 DNA. The D gene is left open where the match is weak. Not all rows give a size; the values are once, few, many and, for expanded clones, a class.

>NA|NA|TRBV7-2|TRBJ2-7
CASSLNGRDSTYEQYF
TGTGCCAGCAGCTTAAATGGGAGGGACAGCACCTACGAGCAGTACTTC
>TRBD1|few|TRBV7-9|TRBJ1-2
CASSLAGTGAYGYTF
TGTGCCAGCAGCTTAGCAGGGACAGGGGCTTATGGCTACACCTTC
>TRBD1|NA|TRBV6-1|TRBJ1-1
CASEDRGRSGTEAFF
TGTGCCAGCGAGGACAGGGGGCGTTCGGGCACTGAAGCTTTCTTT
>NA|NA|TRBV30|TRBJ2-7
CAWSSGGEQYF
TGTGCCTGGAGTTCCGGTGGCGAGCAGTACTTC
>NA|NA|TRBV9|TRBJ1-1
CASSPQYVGTEAFF
TGTGCCAGCAGCCCTCAATACGTAGGCACTGAAGCTTTCTTT
>NA|NA|TRBV18|TRBJ1-4
CASSPPGANEKLFF
TGTGCCAGCTCACCACCGGGGGCCAATGAAAAACTGTTTTTT
>NA|NA|TRBV6-5|TRBJ2-7
CASSGGSDHYEQYF
TGTGCCAGCAGCGGCGGGTCTGACCACTACGAGCAGTACTTC
>TRBD2|NA|TRBV7-3|TRBJ2-5
CACSRLAEMEETQYF
TGTGCCTGCAGCCGACTAGCGGAGATGGAAGAGACCCAGTACTTC
>NA|NA|TRBV6-5|TRBJ2-1
CASSSTRTGLPHEQFF
TGTGCCAGCAGTTCCACTCGAACGGGACTCCCCCATGAGCAGTTCTTC
>NA|few|TRBV7-9|TRBJ2-7
CASRLGTLGEQYF
TGTGCCAGCAGGTTAGGGACTCTGGGAGAGCAGTACTTC
>NA|NA|TRBV18|TRBJ2-7
CASSPRYRESYEQYF
TGTGCCAGCTCACCACGATACAGGGAGTCCTACGAGCAGTACTTC
>TRBD2|NA|TRBV27|TRBJ2-1
CASSLAASGRINEQFF
TGTGCCAGTTCCCTCGCAGCGAGCGGGAGAATCAATGAGCAGTTCTTC
>NA|few|TRBV7-2|TRBJ2-3
CVSSLEGDGTDTQYF
TGTGTCAGCAGCTTGGAAGGAGACGGCACAGATACGCAGTATTTT
>NA|NA|TRBV20-1|TRBJ2-3
CSAGGAGYTDTQYF
TGCAGTGCTGGGGGGGCAGGGTACACAGATACGCAGTATTTT
>NA|few|TRBV6-2/TRBV6-3|TRBJ2-1
CASKNPGGARYNEQFF
TGTGCCAGCAAAAACCCCGGAGGGGCGAGGTACAATGAGCAGTTCTTC